The 26 T cell receptor beta chains listed next were all sequenced from one sample in a study of OX40 agonist ivuxolimab in advanced cancers. Libraries were constructed by the immunoSEQ multiplex PCR assay. As stored in TCRdb, this immuneACCESS dataset retains in-frame rearrangements with V and J assigned. A fraction of the clones does not appear; measured against another copy, unresolved V genes explain less than half of the discrepancy, and the remainder lacks a known reason. Across this sample there are 61,000 or so clones, with around 82% seen only once. Around 2.1% of the sample rests with the top ten. The sample was CD4+ or CD8+ T cells sorted from blood, taken in a trial of the OX40 agonist ivuxolimab. All receptors derive from an adult with an advanced solid tumor such as melanoma, head and neck, liver or kidney cancer.

The chain recombines TRBV19 with TRBJ2-2; maybe TRBD1 (6 bases). Germline CDR1 reads LNHDA; CDR2 reads SQIVND (reference sequence). V lost 3 bases and J 4 bases, leaving 9 bases between the germline ends. The CDR3 runs to 14 residues. The CDR3 DNA reads TGTGCCAGTAGTATCCAGGGGATCACCGGGGAGCTGTTTTTT. Amino acid sequence: CASSIQGITGELFF.

This clone was counted once. The rearrangement uses TRBV6-1 and TRBJ1-2; TRBD1 is a possible D gene (5 bases). Per germline, CDR1 MNHNS and CDR2 SASEGT. This CDR3 has 14 amino acids. Between the trimmed V and J ends, which lost 1 base and 4 bases, there was a span of 10 bases. CDR3 amino acids: CASSEGRDGYGYTF. CDR3 sequence (DNA): TGTGCCAGCAGTGAAGGCCGGGACGGCTATGGCTACACCTTC.

This chain connects TRBV12-1 to TRBJ2-7; the table assigns TRBD1, which was not confirmed against the DNA. TRBV12-1 corresponds to a pseudogene. CDR3 length: 13 amino acids. CDR3 sequence reads: CASSWGREYEQYF. Written as DNA, the CDR3 is TGTGCCAGCAGTTGGGGGCGCGAGTACGAGCAGTACTTC.

This clone was seen a single time. The chain combines TRBV9 with TRBJ2-4, with 7 positions matching TRBD1. V trimming: 3 bases; J trimming: 0 bases; junction bases outside the gene matches: 9. Looked up from germline, CDR1 is SGDLS and CDR2 is YYNGEE. CDR3 size: 17 residues. The CDR3 sequence: CASSETGTELAKNIQYF. The CDR3 DNA reads TGTGCCAGCAGCGAGACAGGGACGGAACTAGCCAAAAACATTCAGTACTTC.

The chain combines TRBV9 with TRBJ2-7, with TRBD2 as a possible D gene (6 bases). Per the germline V gene, CDR1 is SGDLS and CDR2 is YYNGEE. The CDR3 extends over 16 amino acids. Trimming left V 4 bases short and J 6 bases short, with 23 bases between. CDR3 nucleotides: TGTGCCAGCAGCACACAACCGAGGGCTAGCGCCAGCGAGCAGTACTTC. This gives the protein CASSTQPRASASEQYF. The full variable domain, with the rest looked up from reference TRBV9 and TRBJ2-7, is DSGVTQTPKHLITATGQRVTLRCSPRSGDLSVYWYQQSLDQGLQFLIQYYNGEERAKGNILERFSAQQFPDLHSELNLSSLELGDSALYFCASSTQPRASASEQYFGPGTRLTVT.

This clone was counted once. The V call is TRBV10-3, the J call TRBJ1-1; no definite D call. The CDR3 sequence is 14 residues long. Germline CDR1 ENHRY, CDR2 SYGVKD. The V end lost 0 bases, the J end lost 1 base, and 6 bases lay between the germline ends. The CDR3 reads CAISESIRNTEAFF. In nucleotides, the CDR3 is TGTGCCATCAGTGAGTCGATCAGGAACACTGAAGCTTTCTTT.

The chain couples TRBV7-2 to TRBJ2-7, with TRBD2 matching 11 bases. CDR3 size: 15 residues. The V gene's germline CDR1 is SGHTA and CDR2 FQGNSA. After removal of 5 bases from V and 3 bases from J, the junction contained 6 bases not matched to a gene. CDR3 region: CASSVSGRADYEQYF. The CDR3 bases are TGTGCCAGCAGCGTTAGCGGGAGGGCCGACTACGAGCAGTACTTC.

V is TRBV14 and J is TRBJ2-2, with D uncertain. Per the germline V gene, CDR1 is SGHDN and CDR2 is FVKESK. The CDR3 sequence is 11 residues long. V lost 1 base and J 10 bases, leaving 4 bases between the germline ends. CDR3 DNA: TGTGCCAGCAGCCAAGCTGAGGAGCTGTTTTTT. Residues: CASSQAEELFF.

The CDR3 nucleotides are TGTGCCAGTAGTATAGATGGAGGGATGAACACTGAAGCTTTCTTT. The encoded protein is CASSIDGGMNTEAFF. V and J are TRBV19 and TRBJ1-1, with unresolved D. With 0 bases removed from V and 0 bases from J, the gap between germline ends came to 8 bases. The CDR3 runs to 15 residues. Germline loops: CDR1 LNHDA, CDR2 SQIVND (reference sequence).

The chain employs TRBV30 and TRBJ1-2; 7 nucleotides agree with TRBD1. The length of the CDR3 is 12 residues. The V gene end was trimmed by 7 bases and the J gene end by 5 bases; junction bases not matched to a gene: 7. Germline CDR1 GTSNPN, CDR2 SVGIG (reference sequence). CDR3 in amino acids: CASTGNLYGYTF. DNA for the CDR3: TGTGCCTCGACAGGGAATTTGTATGGCTACACCTTC.

The V and J genes are TRBV6-5 and TRBJ2-7; D may be TRBD1 (6 bases). The CDR3 sequence is 11 residues long. The germline CDR1 and CDR2 sequences are MNHEY and SVGAGI. The V end lost 6 bases, the J end lost 9 bases, and 12 bases lay between the germline ends. The CDR3 is CASRTDRRQYF. The CDR3 DNA reads as TGTGCCAGCAGGACGGACAGAAGGCAGTACTTC.

The chain is built from TRBV6-1 and TRBJ2-4, with D possibly TRBD2 on 6 matching bases. The CDR3 contains 17 residues. Germline lookup yields CDR1 MNHNS and CDR2 SASEGT. V was shortened by 3 bases and J by 0 bases, with 15 bases between the two germline ends. CDR3 DNA sequence: TGTGCCAGCAGTGAGGGACTCCGGGGGTTAGCCAAAAACATTCAGTACTTC. This translates into CASSEGLRGLAKNIQYF.

V and J are TRBV7-9 and TRBJ2-7, with 9 bases aligning to TRBD1. The CDR3 covers 14 residues. Losses at the gene ends were 5 bases for V and 2 bases for J; bases not matched to a gene: 4. Per germline, CDR1 SEHNR and CDR2 FQNEAQ (reference sequence). This CDR3 is CASSNGDRAYEQYF. The CDR3 region has the DNA TGTGCCAGCAGCAATGGGGACAGGGCCTACGAGCAGTACTTC.

This chain connects TRBV19 to TRBJ2-3; 8 nucleotides align to TRBD1. The CDR3 contains 14 residues. After removal of 4 bases from V and 2 bases from J, the junction contained 2 bases not matched to a gene. In germline, CDR1 is LNHDA, CDR2 SQIVND (reference sequence). The CDR3: CASSKGQVTDTQYF. In nucleotides, the CDR3 is TGTGCCAGTAGTAAGGGACAGGTCACAGATACGCAGTATTTT.

This clone turned up a few times. The chain joins TRBV6-6 to TRBJ2-7; 10 nucleotides line up with TRBD1. CDR1 MNHNY and CDR2 SVGAGI come from the germline V gene (reference sequence). J was trimmed by 0 bases and V by 5 bases; bases with no gene match: 1. The length of the CDR3 is 14 residues. CDR3 protein: CASSRTGGSYEQYF. The CDR3 region has the DNA TGTGCCAGCAGTAGGACAGGGGGCTCCTACGAGCAGTACTTC.

The gene calls are TRBV19 and TRBJ2-3, with 8 bases aligning to TRBD1. Unmatched junction bases numbered 5, after V lost 6 bases and J lost 0 bases. Germline lookup yields CDR1 LNHDA and CDR2 SQIVND (reference sequence). The CDR3 sequence is 15 residues long. CDR3 in amino acids: CASSPRQGSTDTQYF. The CDR3 coding sequence is TGTGCCAGTAGCCCCAGACAGGGGAGCACAGATACGCAGTATTTT.

A remark on this clone: The junction departs from the called germline gene at one end, perhaps through a read error. The CDR3 loop is CASSPDYHEQFF. Written as DNA, the CDR3 is TGTGCCAGCAGCCCGGACTACCATGAGCAGTTCTTC. The gene calls are TRBV11-2 and TRBJ2-1; a weak D match, TRBD2 (6 bases). The CDR3 has 12 amino acids. Looked up from germline, CDR1 is SGHAT and CDR2 is FQNNGV.

The V call is TRBV28, the J call TRBJ1-1; D is perhaps TRBD1 (5 bases). The V gene lost 6 bases and the J gene lost 13 bases, with 21 bases spanning the gap. This CDR3 has 13 residues. CDR1 and CDR2 (germline): MDHEN, SYDVKM. The CDR3 DNA reads as TGTGCCAGCAGGCGCTCCATTGGGGCCCACGGTTTCTTT. Translation: CASRRSIGAHGFF.

The chain is built from TRBV9 and TRBJ2-7; 12 bases are shared with TRBD2. Germline V gene lookup returns CDR1 SGDLS and CDR2 YYNGEE. With V trimmed by 3 bases and J by 3 bases, 7 bases remained unmatched. The CDR3 sequence is 16 residues long. The CDR3 nucleotides read TGTGCCAGCAGCGCCGGGACTAGCGGGTGGGGCTACGAGCAGTACTTC. It encodes CASSAGTSGWGYEQYF.

This chain uses TRBV7-9 with TRBJ2-1; tentative D call: TRBD2 (6 bases). CDR3 size: 14 residues. Germline CDR1 SEHNR, CDR2 FQNEAQ (reference sequence). The V end lost 1 base, the J end lost 5 bases, and 9 bases lay between the germline ends. CDR3 protein: CASSLEGLHNEQFF. The CDR3 DNA reads TGTGCCAGCAGCTTAGAGGGACTCCACAATGAGCAGTTCTTC.

CDR3 DNA sequence: TGCGCCAGCAGCCTACGGGGCTCTGGGGCCAACGTCCTGACTTTC. The encoded protein is CASSLRGSGANVLTF. The chain has TRBV5-1 and TRBJ2-6; tentatively, D is TRBD2 (5 bases). V dropped 4 bases and J dropped 0 bases, with 8 bases sitting between them. This CDR3 spans 15 amino acids. CDR1 SGHRS and CDR2 YFSETQ come from the germline V gene.

The rearrangement uses TRBV12-5 and TRBJ2-1; 7 positions match TRBD2. V gave up 6 bases and J gave up 0 bases; unmatched junction bases: 5. Germline V lookup: CDR1 LGHNT, CDR2 FRNRAP. There are 15 residues in the CDR3. The chain's CDR3 is CASGTSGNSYNEQFF. The CDR3 DNA follows: TGTGCTAGTGGAACCAGCGGGAACTCCTACAATGAGCAGTTCTTC.

V and J are TRBV5-5 and TRBJ1-4; 7 bases line up with TRBD1. Germline trimming cut 0 bases from V and 3 bases from J; bases unmatched to any gene: 5. From germline, CDR1 is SGHKS and CDR2 YYEKEE (reference sequence). The CDR3 runs 16 residues. Here the CDR3 reads CASSLVRGQPNEKLFF. The CDR3 DNA follows: TGTGCCAGCAGCTTGGTGAGGGGACAGCCTAATGAAAAACTGTTTTTT.

The chain joins TRBV6-1 to TRBJ2-7, with 9 bases that match TRBD1. With V trimmed by 6 bases and J by 0 bases, 6 bases remained unmatched. Germline V gives CDR1 MNHNS, CDR2 SASEGT. There are 15 residues in the CDR3. CDR3 sequence reads: CASRPGTGNSYEQYF. The CDR3, as DNA: TGTGCCAGCAGGCCCGGGACAGGGAACTCCTACGAGCAGTACTTC.

The J gene is TRBJ2-3, the V gene TRBV29-1, with 11 positions matching TRBD2. The V and J ends lost 4 bases and 6 bases, in that order; junction bases with no gene match: 6. Germline loops: CDR1 SQVTM, CDR2 ANQGSEA. This CDR3 spans 14 amino acids. The CDR3 spells CSVASGGQPDTQYF. In DNA form, the CDR3 reads TGCAGCGTTGCTAGCGGGGGGCAACCGGATACGCAGTATTTT.

V is TRBV20-1 and J is TRBJ1-1; D gene ambiguous. Trimming left V 5 bases short and J 1 base short, with 2 bases between. Germline loops: CDR1 DFQATT, CDR2 SNEGSKA (reference sequence). There are 10 residues in the CDR3. As DNA, the CDR3 is TGCAGTGCTCCGAACACTGAAGCTTTCTTT. It is translated as CSAPNTEAFF.